This T cell receptor beta chain comes out of a study of cytomegalovirus exposure and HLA in healthy donors. PCR employed 60 Vbeta and 13 Jbeta primers. Using immunoSEQ multiplex PCR, the repertoire was profiled, and TCRdb retains in-frame clones only, with some absent. The table lists about 88,000 clones, with 5.5% to 6.5% in the top ten. The receptor comes from a girl between 10 and 17 years old in good health and CMV-seropositive. The source material was PBMCs.

CDR3 residues: CASSPHMSSYNSPLHF. CDR3 nucleotide sequence: TGTGCCAGCAGTCCCCATATGAGCTCCTATAATTCACCCCTCCACTTT. The chain joins TRBV27 to TRBJ1-6; D not certain. Germline loops: CDR1 MNHEY, CDR2 SMNVEV (reference sequence). Trimming cost V 5 bases and J 0 bases, with 11 bases left between them. The CDR3 is 16 residues long.